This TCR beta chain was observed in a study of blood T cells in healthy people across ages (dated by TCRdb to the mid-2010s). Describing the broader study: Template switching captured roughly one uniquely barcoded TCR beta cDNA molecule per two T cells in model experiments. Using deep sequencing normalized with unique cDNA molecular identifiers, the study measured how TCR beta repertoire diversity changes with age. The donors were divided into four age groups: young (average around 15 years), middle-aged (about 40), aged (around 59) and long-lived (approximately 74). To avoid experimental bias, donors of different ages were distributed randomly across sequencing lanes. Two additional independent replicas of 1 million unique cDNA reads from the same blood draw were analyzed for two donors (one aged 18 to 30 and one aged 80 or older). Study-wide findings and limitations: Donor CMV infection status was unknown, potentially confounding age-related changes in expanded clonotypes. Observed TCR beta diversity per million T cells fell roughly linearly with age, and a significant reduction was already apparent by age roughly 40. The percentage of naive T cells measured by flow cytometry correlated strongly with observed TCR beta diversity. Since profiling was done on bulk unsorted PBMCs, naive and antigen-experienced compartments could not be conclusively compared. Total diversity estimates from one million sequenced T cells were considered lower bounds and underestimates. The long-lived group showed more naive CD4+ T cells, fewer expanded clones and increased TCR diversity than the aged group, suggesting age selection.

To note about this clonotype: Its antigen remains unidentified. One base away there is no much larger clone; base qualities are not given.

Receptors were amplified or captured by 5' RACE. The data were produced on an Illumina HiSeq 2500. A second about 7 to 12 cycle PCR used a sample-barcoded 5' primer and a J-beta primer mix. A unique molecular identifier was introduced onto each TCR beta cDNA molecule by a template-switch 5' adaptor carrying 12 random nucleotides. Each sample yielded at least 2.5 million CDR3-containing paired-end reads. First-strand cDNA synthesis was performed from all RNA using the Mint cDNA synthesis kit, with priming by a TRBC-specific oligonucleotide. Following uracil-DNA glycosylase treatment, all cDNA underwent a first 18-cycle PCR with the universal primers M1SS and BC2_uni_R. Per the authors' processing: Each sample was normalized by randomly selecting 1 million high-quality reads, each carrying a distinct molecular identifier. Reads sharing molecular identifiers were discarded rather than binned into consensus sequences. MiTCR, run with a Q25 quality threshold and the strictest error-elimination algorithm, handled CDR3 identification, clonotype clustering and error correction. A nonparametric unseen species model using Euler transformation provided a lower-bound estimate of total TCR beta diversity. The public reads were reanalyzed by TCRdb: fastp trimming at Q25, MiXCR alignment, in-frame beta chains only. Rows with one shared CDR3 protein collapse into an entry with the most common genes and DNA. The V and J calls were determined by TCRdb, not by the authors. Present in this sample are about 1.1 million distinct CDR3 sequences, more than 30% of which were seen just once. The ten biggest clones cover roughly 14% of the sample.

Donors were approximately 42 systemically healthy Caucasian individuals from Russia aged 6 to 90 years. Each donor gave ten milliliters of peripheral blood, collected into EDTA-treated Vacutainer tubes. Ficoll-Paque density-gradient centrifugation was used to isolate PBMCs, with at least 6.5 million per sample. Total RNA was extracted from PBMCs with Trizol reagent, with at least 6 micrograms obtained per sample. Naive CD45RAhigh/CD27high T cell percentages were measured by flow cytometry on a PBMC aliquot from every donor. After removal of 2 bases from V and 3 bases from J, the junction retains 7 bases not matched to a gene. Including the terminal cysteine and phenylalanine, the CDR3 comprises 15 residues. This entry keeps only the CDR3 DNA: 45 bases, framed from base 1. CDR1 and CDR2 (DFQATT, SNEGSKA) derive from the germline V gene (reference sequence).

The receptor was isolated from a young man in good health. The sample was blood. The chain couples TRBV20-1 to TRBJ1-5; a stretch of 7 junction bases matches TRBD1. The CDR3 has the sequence CSARPGQDFNQPQHF. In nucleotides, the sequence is TGCAGTGCTAGACCCGGACAGGACTTCAATCAGCCCCAGCATTTT.